The 19 T cell receptor beta chains listed next were all sequenced from one sample in a study of OX40 agonist ivuxolimab in advanced cancers. Sequencing was performed with immunoSEQ multiplex PCR; in TCRdb, only in-frame clones are kept and a portion is missing. The sample has 50,000 to 65,000 clones; 85% to 95% are singletons. The sequencing here drew on CD4+ or CD8+ T cells sorted from blood, taken in a trial of the OX40 agonist ivuxolimab. These receptors all stem from an adult with an advanced solid tumor such as melanoma, head and neck, liver or kidney cancer.

V usage is TRBV29-1 and J usage is TRBJ1-1; D is unresolved. CDR3 length equals 15 residues. V lost 1 base and J lost 0, with 12 bases in between. Germline V lookup: CDR1 SQVTM, CDR2 ANQGSEA. CDR3 protein: CSVEGSRALNTEAFF. CDR3 nucleotides: TGCAGCGTTGAAGGATCAAGGGCATTGAACACTGAAGCTTTCTTT.

The chain is built from TRBV11-3 and TRBJ2-7; D might be TRBD2 (5 bases). This CDR3 is built from 12 residues. Trimming left V 5 bases short and J 1 base short, with 6 bases between. Germline V gene lookup returns CDR1 SGHNT and CDR2 YENEEA. The CDR3 nucleotides are TGTGCCAGCAGCGGGAGATCCTACGAGCAGTACTTC. Translation: CASSGRSYEQYF.

This chain joins TRBV7-6 and TRBJ2-5; D is unresolved. The CDR3 is 15 residues long. Looked up from germline, CDR1 is SGHVS and CDR2 is FNYEAQ. V was shortened by 1 base and J by 4 bases, with 13 bases between the two germline ends. CDR3 bases: TGTGCCAGCAGCTTAGATGCGGCAAAGGTAGAGACCCAGTACTTC. Encoded protein: CASSLDAAKVETQYF.

V and J are TRBV2 and TRBJ2-7, with 7 bases aligning to TRBD2. This CDR3 spans 13 amino acids. Germline-derived CDR1 and CDR2 are SNHLY and FYNNEI. V trimming: 6 bases; J trimming: 3 bases; junction bases outside the gene matches: 5. The CDR3 coding sequence is TGTGCCAGCAGCCCGGCGGGGGACTACGAGCAGTACTTC. Its translation is CASSPAGDYEQYF.

This rearrangement joins TRBV18 to TRBJ2-1, with 9 positions matching TRBD1. Germline values: CDR1 KGHSH, CDR2 LQKENI. CDR3 size: 16 residues. The V and J ends lost 6 bases and 5 bases, in that order; junction bases with no gene match: 11. The CDR3 here is CASSTTGGRGNNEQFF. The CDR3 bases are TGTGCCAGCTCCACCACAGGGGGCAGGGGAAACAATGAGCAGTTCTTC.

The V gene is TRBV11-3, the J gene TRBJ2-3; 7 positions agree with TRBD2. J gave up 0 bases and V 5 bases, and 8 bases lay outside the gene matches. The CDR3 spans 16 residues. Germline values: CDR1 SGHNT, CDR2 YENEEA. As DNA, the CDR3 is TGTGCCAGCAGCCCGAGAACGGGAGGCAGCACAGATACGCAGTATTTT. Protein: CASSPRTGGSTDTQYF.

This sequence joins TRBV19 and TRBJ2-7; D might be TRBD1 or TRBD2, each matching 5 bases. The CDR3 contains 17 residues. The germline gives CDR1 LNHDA, CDR2 SQIVND (reference sequence). The V end was cut by 7 bases, the J end by 6 bases, with 28 bases between. CDR3 in DNA: TGTGCCAGTACCCCCTGGGGGTATGCTTCGGGGTCAGGCGAGCAGTACTTC. Amino acid sequence: CASTPWGYASGSGEQYF.

This chain uses TRBV6-1 with TRBJ1-2, with 9 positions matching TRBD1. Losses at the gene ends were 3 bases for V and 4 bases for J; bases not matched to a gene: 12. CDR3 length equals 17 residues. CDR1 and CDR2 from the germline V gene are MNHNS and SASEGT. In nucleotides, the CDR3 is TGTGCCAGCAGTGACCCGGGACAGGGTGATCCAGGCTATGGCTACACCTTC. This sequence encodes CASSDPGQGDPGYGYTF.

The V gene is TRBV2, the J gene TRBJ2-3; D gene uncertain. The CDR3 is made up of 15 amino acids. The germline V gene has CDR1 SNHLY and CDR2 FYNNEI. V gave up 7 bases and J gave up 0 bases, with 14 bases separating them. In nucleotides, the CDR3 is TGTGCCAGCATCCCGGCGGAAGGGAGCACAGATACGCAGTATTTT. Amino acids: CASIPAEGSTDTQYF.

This chain joins TRBV10-3 and TRBJ1-2, with D unresolved. The germline CDR1 and CDR2 sequences are ENHRY and SYGVKD. V lost 7 bases and J 1 base, leaving 7 bases between the germline ends. The CDR3 is 12 residues long. Here the CDR3 DNA reads TGTGCCATCATGGGCAGTAACTATGGCTACACCTTC. Translating it yields CAIMGSNYGYTF.

In the case of this clone: The identical CDR3 is also encoded by other nucleotide sequences in the sample. The chain joins TRBV6-5 to TRBJ2-7, with unresolved D. Germline V gene sequence: CDR1 MNHEY, CDR2 SVGAGI. This CDR3 spans 13 amino acids. Trimming pared 0 bases from V and 4 bases from J, leaving 7 bases between. The CDR3 nucleotides are TGTGCCAGCAGTTACTCAGGACCTTACGAGCAGTACTTC. Translation gives CASSYSGPYEQYF.

This sequence joins TRBV27 and TRBJ2-3; D remains ambiguous. The V end lost 6 bases, the J end lost 1 base, and 11 bases lay between the germline ends. There are 14 residues in the CDR3. Germline V gene lookup returns CDR1 MNHEY and CDR2 SMNVEV (reference sequence). CDR3 DNA sequence: TGTGCCAGCAGGGGGTACGGTGGCACAGATACGCAGTATTTT. This translates into CASRGYGGTDTQYF.

This rearrangement joins TRBV11-2 to TRBJ1-4; D is uncertain. The V end lost 0 bases, the J end lost 4 bases, and 12 bases lay between the germline ends. Germline lookup yields CDR1 SGHAT and CDR2 FQNNGV. The CDR3 is 16 amino acids. The CDR3 reads CASSLDYLSINEKLFF. CDR3 nucleotide sequence: TGTGCCAGCAGCTTAGATTATTTGTCCATTAATGAAAAACTGTTTTTT.

This sequence joins TRBV19 and TRBJ1-1; D is uncertain. Germline CDR1 is LNHDA and CDR2 is SQIVND (reference sequence). CDR3 length equals 16 residues. V was shortened by 1 base and J by 8 bases, with 20 bases between the two germline ends. The CDR3: CASSIGLDAYSPEAFF. The DNA of the CDR3 is TGTGCCAGTAGTATAGGGCTGGACGCTTACAGCCCCGAAGCTTTCTTT.

The genes are TRBV7-8 and TRBJ1-1, with D possibly matching TRBD1 (6 bases). Germline V gene lookup returns CDR1 SGHVS and CDR2 FQNEAQ. The CDR3 runs to 12 residues. V lost 5 bases, J lost 6 bases, and 10 bases lay in between. CDR3 in amino acids: CASSHGGPEAFF. The CDR3 nucleotides are TGTGCCAGCAGCCACGGGGGGCCTGAAGCTTTCTTT.

The V and J genes are TRBV19 and TRBJ2-7; D uncertain. The CDR3 is 13 residues long. Trimming took off 5 bases at V and 3 bases at J, with 11 bases between the two ends. Germline lookup yields CDR1 LNHDA and CDR2 SQIVND (reference sequence). CDR3 residues: CASSEAELYEQYF. The CDR3 bases are TGTGCCAGTAGTGAGGCGGAACTCTACGAGCAGTACTTC.

The V and J genes are TRBV6-5 and TRBJ1-1; D is unresolved. The CDR3 contains 15 residues. Deletions cut 0 bases from V and 0 bases from J, with 8 bases between. Germline-derived CDR1 and CDR2 are MNHEY and SVGAGI. The CDR3 loop reads CASSYSISMNTEAFF. In DNA, the CDR3 is TGTGCCAGCAGTTACTCGATCTCAATGAACACTGAAGCTTTCTTT.

This chain joins TRBV15 and TRBJ2-1, with D unresolved. This CDR3 comprises 16 residues. Germline V gene data show CDR1 as LNHNV and CDR2 as YYDKDF (reference sequence). Trimming took off 0 bases at V and 4 bases at J, with 13 bases between the two ends. CDR3 in amino acids: CATSREGWLLYNEQFF. The CDR3 nucleotides read TGTGCCACCAGCAGAGAGGGATGGCTTCTGTACAATGAGCAGTTCTTC.

The chain couples TRBV27 to TRBJ2-7; D is perhaps TRBD1 (6 bases). Germline V gene lookup returns CDR1 MNHEY and CDR2 SMNVEV (reference sequence). With 5 bases removed from V and 5 bases from J, the gap between germline ends came to 19 bases. CDR3 length: 15 residues. The CDR3 sequence: CASSEVYRASHEQYF. The CDR3 DNA reads as TGTGCCAGCAGTGAAGTCTACAGGGCATCCCACGAGCAGTACTTC.